This record looks at one TCR beta chain sequence and its context. Its antigen target is currently unknown. No per-base quality is available; no much larger clone lies one base away. The data belong to a study of relationships among human T cell subsets (dated by TCRdb to the early 2010s). At the level of the whole study: Eight distinct blood T cell populations were sequenced: pan T, CD8 cytotoxic, regulatory, Th1, Th2, naive plus transitional, activated and memory cells.

Study-level results and caveats: A CD4+CD8+ double-positive population could not be excluded by the bead-based sorting. No statistically significant differences in V, D and J usage, CDR3 length or N-nucleotide additions were observed among the seven subsets. Substantial CDR3 sharing among Th1, Th2 and regulatory T cells was interpreted as suggesting stochastic cell fate choices. Over 50% of CD8+ cytotoxic sequences belonged to clones with over 100 reads, whereas regulatory and Th2 subsets showed few such clones.

V is cut back by 2 bases and J by 4 bases, with 4 bases in the junction unmatched. CDR1 and CDR2, looked up from the germline V gene, are MDHEN and SYDVKM. The CDR3 runs 14 amino acids, cysteine and phenylalanine included. CDR3 DNA only is kept here, 42 bases in frame from base 1. Library generation was performed with multiplex PCR. The sequencer was a 454 GS FLX. TCR alpha and beta CDR3 regions were amplified from mRNA by semiquantitative ARM-PCR. In ARM-PCR, tagged nested gene-specific primers were applied first, and communal superprimers then carried out the exponential amplification. Before the first-round PCR products went through the second amplification round, exonuclease was used to remove the nested primers. The amplicons were sequenced on the 454 platform, which can rapidly sequence millions of DNA fragments without cloning bias. A read counted as effective if the read could be mapped to both V and J germline segments. In the source study's methods: Reads were assigned to germline V, D and J segments with IRmap, which uses pyromap, a Smith-Waterman modification adapted to 454 sequencing errors. D-beta assignments were filtered using cutoffs set at the 99th percentile of alignment scores from simulated random sequences. CDR3 was defined as the amino acids lying between the conserved V-segment Y[YFLI]C motif and the J-segment [FW]GXGT motif. Repertoire diversity was estimated with a compound Poisson process model previously applied to large-scale EST data. A procedure for detecting cross-contamination was used to argue that the shared CDR3s did not come from sample contamination. TCRdb passed the public sequencing reads through fastp at Q25 and MiXCR, retaining productive beta sequences. Every entry covers one CDR3 protein and lists the most common genes and DNA from its rows. The V and J calls reflect TCRdb's pipeline rather than the authors' work. This sample is represented by 13,000 to 15,000 distinct CDR3 sequences; about 60% of them were singletons. The top ten clonotypes cover approximately 2.3% of the sample.

Starting from positively selected CD4+ cells, anti-CD25 beads were used to select CD4+CD25+ regulatory T cells. T cell subsets were isolated with Miltenyi superparamagnetic beads coated with subset-specific monoclonal antibodies. Every T cell population was isolated from peripheral blood. Mononuclear cells were obtained from whole blood by Ficoll separation, and monocytes were then depleted with anti-CD14 microbeads. The isolated cell populations were resuspended in RNAprotect reagent immediately. The sequencing input was Tregs sorted from blood. This sequence uses TRBV28 and TRBJ2-5; 7 middle bases align to TRBD2. This clonotype was sampled from a man aged 35-49 years in good health. Here the CDR3 is given as CASSLGGGAETQYF. The nucleotides are TGTGCCAGCAGTTTAGGGGGAGGGGCAGAGACCCAGTACTTC.